Listed below are T cell receptor beta chains from one sample, sequenced in a study of PD-1 blockade in classical Hodgkin lymphoma. Profiled with immunoSEQ multiplex PCR; TCRdb holds only in-frame clones, not every one. The sample has 25,000 to 30,000 clones; almost 90% are singletons. The specimen comprised CD8+ T cells from blood, sampled at baseline. The receptor set was obtained from a human donor with classical Hodgkin lymphoma. The CDR3 runs from the conserved cysteine through the conserved F or W. Each record gives: V gene, clone size, D gene, J gene, CDR3 protein, CDR3 DNA. A D gene is named only where the DNA matches it firmly. Clone size, where shown, is once, few, many, or a class for clones that have expanded.

TRBV4-1,-,TRBD1,TRBJ2-6,CASSQTLQRQGAIGANVLTF,TGCGCCAGCAGCCAGACGCTCCAGAGGCAGGGGGCTATTGGGGCCAACGTCCTGACTTTC
TRBV11-2,-,-,TRBJ2-3,CASSFPHGGRLTDTQYF,TGTGCCAGCAGCTTCCCCCACGGGGGACGACTCACAGATACGCAGTATTTT
TRBV5-1,-,-,TRBJ2-1,CASSLDSIPYNEQFF,TGCGCCAGCAGCTTGGATAGTATCCCCTACAATGAGCAGTTCTTC
TRBV9,-,TRBD1,TRBJ1-2,CASSVGNGTGNQKDYGYTF,TGTGCCAGCAGCGTAGGAAATGGGACAGGGAATCAGAAGGACTATGGCTACACCTTC
TRBV29-1,-,TRBD2,TRBJ2-7,CSIQLAHSYEQYF,TGCAGCATTCAACTAGCGCACTCCTACGAGCAGTACTTC
TRBV10-3,-,TRBD2,TRBJ2-7,CASKLAGSPYEQYF,TGTGCCTCGAAACTAGCGGGAAGCCCCTACGAGCAGTACTTC
TRBV6-1,-,-,TRBJ2-7,CASSEIHEQYF,TGTGCCAGCAGTGAAATCCACGAGCAGTACTTC
TRBV7-9,-,-,TRBJ1-1,CASSFSSQGSTEAFF,TGTGCCAGCAGCTTTAGTAGCCAAGGATCCACTGAAGCTTTCTTT
TRBV4-1,-,TRBD1,TRBJ1-1,CASSQDAGQGNTEAFF,TGCGCCAGCAGCCAGGACGCGGGACAGGGGAACACTGAAGCTTTCTTT
TRBV29-1,-,-,TRBJ2-7,CSVEAREPGYEQYF,TGCAGCGTAGAGGCCAGGGAGCCGGGCTACGAGCAGTACTTC
TRBV28,-,TRBD1,TRBJ2-7,CASSTLVDRAYEQYF,TGTGCCAGCAGCACACTGGTGGACAGGGCCTACGAGCAGTACTTC
TRBV5-6,-,-,TRBJ2-1,CASSLTIQLPLYNEQFF,TGTGCCAGCAGCCTCACCATTCAGCTTCCCCTTTACAATGAGCAGTTCTTC
TRBV27,-,-,TRBJ1-2,CASRSGTHYGYTF,TGTGCCAGCAGATCGGGGACACACTATGGCTACACCTTC
TRBV28,-,-,TRBJ1-5,CASSLGGSYQPQHF,TGTGCCAGCAGTTTAGGGGGTAGTTATCAGCCCCAGCATTTT
TRBV5-5,once,-,TRBJ2-5,CASSGKTIFQETQYF,TGTGCCAGCAGCGGAAAGACTATTTTCCAAGAGACCCAGTACTTC
TRBV10-3,-,TRBD1,TRBJ2-7,CAISPGQGPYEQYF,TGTGCCATCAGCCCGGGACAGGGCCCCTACGAGCAGTACTTC
TRBV5-6,-,-,TRBJ2-7,CASSLALMAYEQYF,TGTGCCAGCAGCTTGGCACTCATGGCCTACGAGCAGTACTTC
TRBV20-1,-,-,TRBJ2-1,CSARSYNEQFF,TGCAGTGCTAGATCGTACAATGAGCAGTTCTTC
TRBV27,once,-,TRBJ1-4,CASSLSGNEKLFF,TGTGCCAGCAGTTTGAGCGGGAATGAAAAACTGTTTTTT
TRBV7-9,-,TRBD1,TRBJ1-3,CASSSINSGTESGNTIYF,TGTGCCAGCAGCTCGATTAACTCCGGGACAGAATCTGGAAACACCATATATTTT
TRBV28,-,-,TRBJ2-7,CASTWAYEQYF,TGTGCCAGCACTTGGGCCTACGAGCAGTACTTC
TRBV6-4,-,-,TRBJ1-2,CASREYGYTF,TGTGCCAGCAGAGAGTATGGCTACACCTTC
TRBV7-9,-,TRBD1,TRBJ2-7,CASSLDQTGVYEQYF,TGTGCCAGCAGCTTAGACCAGACAGGGGTCTACGAGCAGTACTTC
TRBV18,-,TRBD2,TRBJ2-1,CASSPLVGGSNEQFF,TGTGCCAGCTCACCACTCGTTGGCGGGAGTAATGAGCAGTTCTTC
TRBV9,-,-,TRBJ2-1,CASSSLQAPRKSNEQFF,TGTGCCAGCAGCTCCCTCCAGGCCCCCCGGAAAAGCAATGAGCAGTTCTTC
TRBV11-2,once,-,TRBJ1-2,CASSLVAGDYYGYTF,TGTGCCAGCAGCTTAGTCGCCGGGGACTACTATGGCTACACCTTC
TRBV6-1,-,-,TRBJ2-7,CASGHYEQYF,TGTGCCAGCGGACACTACGAGCAGTACTTC
TRBV18,-,TRBD2,TRBJ2-7,CASSPSSGSTYEQYF,TGTGCCAGCTCACCATCTAGCGGGAGCACCTACGAGCAGTACTTC
TRBV7-9,-,-,TRBJ2-7,CASSGGNEQYF,TGTGCCAGCAGCGGGGGAAACGAGCAGTACTTC
TRBV6-1,-,-,TRBJ2-7,CASSEGEALSYEQYF,TGTGCCAGCAGTGAAGGAGAGGCCCTCTCCTACGAGCAGTACTTC
TRBV7-9,-,TRBD2,TRBJ2-1,CASSITSGSVNEQFF,TGTGCCAGCAGTATCACTAGCGGGAGCGTCAATGAGCAGTTCTTC
TRBV7-2,-,TRBD1,TRBJ2-5,CASSSPTGVETQYF,TGTGCCAGCAGCTCCCCTACAGGGGTAGAGACCCAGTACTTC
TRBV7-2,-,-,TRBJ2-7,CASSSHRLRQDEQYF,TGTGCCAGCAGCTCACACAGGTTGAGGCAAGACGAGCAGTACTTC
TRBV5-4,-,TRBD1,TRBJ2-7,CASSPPDRAGPTTYYEQYF,TGTGCCAGCAGCCCGCCGGACAGGGCAGGTCCTACTACCTACTACGAGCAGTACTTC
TRBV27,-,TRBD2,TRBJ2-1,CASGQGLAVYNEQFF,TGTGCCAGTGGCCAGGGACTAGCGGTGTACAATGAGCAGTTCTTC
TRBV6-5,-,-,TRBJ2-7,CASSYAGQTYEQYF,TGTGCCAGCAGTTACGCGGGACAGACTTACGAGCAGTACTTC
TRBV5-6,-,-,TRBJ2-1,CASSLTGTMNINEQFF,TGTGCCAGCAGCTTGACAGGGACAATGAATATCAATGAGCAGTTCTTC
TRBV10-3,-,-,TRBJ2-7,CAISESGGVTSYEQYF,TGTGCCATCAGTGAGTCTGGCGGGGTCACCTCCTACGAGCAGTACTTC
TRBV19,-,-,TRBJ1-1,CASMRPRVANTEAFF,TGTGCCAGTATGCGCCCCCGGGTCGCGAACACTGAAGCTTTCTTT
TRBV28,-,-,TRBJ2-7,CASSLGAVEQYF,TGTGCCAGCAGTTTAGGCGCAGTCGAGCAGTACTTC
TRBV14,few,-,TRBJ1-1,CASKLGTEAFF,TGTGCCAGCAAGTTAGGTACTGAAGCTTTCTTT
TRBV4-2,-,TRBD2,TRBJ2-1,CASSQEVTSFHLNEQFF,TGTGCCAGCAGCCAAGAGGTGACTAGCTTTCACTTGAATGAGCAGTTCTTC
TRBV27,-,-,TRBJ1-5,CASSLGGGGQPQHF,TGTGCCAGCAGCTTGGGGGGAGGGGGTCAGCCCCAGCATTTT
TRBV27,once,-,TRBJ1-5,CASSLNEAGGQPQHF,TGTGCCAGCAGTTTAAATGAGGCGGGAGGTCAGCCCCAGCATTTT
TRBV29-1,once,TRBD1,TRBJ2-1,CSVEDRAWPYNEQFF,TGCAGCGTTGAGGACAGGGCCTGGCCCTACAATGAGCAGTTCTTC
TRBV10-3,few,-,TRBJ1-5,CAISVGDNQPQHF,TGTGCCATCAGCGTTGGGGACAATCAGCCCCAGCATTTT